The clone carrying this T cell receptor beta chain was found a few times. This record comes from a study of T-cell memory formation after mild COVID-19. TCRdb re-derived calls from the 5' RACE reads in MiXCR, one entry per CDR3 protein. The data contain approximately 350,000 distinct CDR3 sequences, 10% to 15% of them singletons. Germline V lookup: CDR1 SGHRS, CDR2 YFSETQ. Trimming took off 4 bases at V and 5 bases at J, with 18 bases between the two ends. This CDR3 spans 15 amino acids. Input material: PBMCs or a T cell subset sorted from them (not recorded which). This sequence joins TRBV5-1 and TRBJ2-5; possibly TRBD1 for D (7 bases). This TCR was sampled from a man aged 18-30 years who had mild COVID-19 (a few samples of this study predate the infection). Cell type and time point are not known. Written as DNA, the CDR3 is TGCGCCAGCAGCCCTCAGGGGGGAGAAGACGAGACCCAGTACTTC. Residues: CASSPQGGEDETQYF.